This passage covers 25 T cell receptor beta chains from one sample sequenced in a study of blood T cell repertoires in COVID-19. The table came from immunoSEQ multiplex PCR; TCRdb's copy has only in-frame clones and leaves some out. The sample holds around 100,000 clones, 80% to 90% seen once. The sample taken for sequencing was peripheral blood. The receptors were sampled from a human donor in a cohort sampled during active COVID-19.

The gene calls are TRBV5-5 and TRBJ2-7; D is possibly TRBD2 (6 bases). Germline V gene lookup returns CDR1 SGHKS and CDR2 YYEKEE (reference sequence). The CDR3 totals 16 residues. The germline V and J ends were trimmed by 0 bases and 0 bases, with 13 bases remaining between them. CDR3 region: CASSLGVSGSSYEQYF. CDR3 coding DNA: TGTGCCAGCAGCTTGGGTGTTAGCGGAAGCTCCTACGAGCAGTACTTC.

J is TRBJ1-5 and V is TRBV25-1; 11 bases map to TRBD1. Germline CDR1 is MGHDK and CDR2 is SYGVNS. With V trimmed by 4 bases and J by 6 bases, 11 bases remained unmatched. This CDR3 is built from 17 residues. The DNA of the CDR3 is TGTGCCAGCAGTGCCGGGACAGGGGGTGCACGAGGTCAGCCCCAGCATTTT. Amino acids: CASSAGTGGARGQPQHF.

This clone appeared a few times. This chain uses TRBV11-2 with TRBJ2-7; D is perhaps TRBD2 (5 bases). CDR3 length: 14 residues. CDR1 is SGHAT and CDR2 is FQNNGV in the germline V gene. V was clipped by 5 bases and J by 3 bases, with 14 bases between them. CDR3 amino acids: CASSLAWQNYEQYF. The CDR3 nucleotides are TGTGCCAGCAGCCTAGCCTGGCAGAACTACGAGCAGTACTTC.

V usage is TRBV27 and J usage is TRBJ1-1, with 7 positions matching TRBD1. Germline loops: CDR1 MNHEY, CDR2 SMNVEV (reference sequence). The J segment lost 5 bases and the V segment lost 6 bases, leaving 12 bases of the junction unmatched. This CDR3 has 15 amino acids. Here the CDR3 reads CASRRDSLWGTEAFF. The CDR3, as DNA: TGTGCCAGCAGGCGGGACAGCCTGTGGGGGACTGAAGCTTTCTTT.

The chain joins TRBV7-8 to TRBJ2-1, with TRBD2 identical over 9 bases. With 0 bases clipped from V and 10 bases from J, the junction kept 10 bases outside the gene matches. The CDR3 is 16 residues long. Germline V gives CDR1 SGHVS, CDR2 FQNEAQ. CDR3 nucleotide sequence: TGTGCCAGCAGCTTAGCCCCAGCGGGAGGACGGGAGGAGCAGTTCTTC. Protein product: CASSLAPAGGREEQFF.

The chain recombines TRBV27 with TRBJ2-7, with D tentatively TRBD2 (6 bases). Germline V gene sequence: CDR1 MNHEY, CDR2 SMNVEV (reference sequence). Between the trimmed V and J ends, which lost 4 bases and 7 bases, there was a span of 14 bases. CDR3 length: 13 amino acids. The CDR3 bases are TGTGCCAGCAGTTCGGAGGGTTGGAGGGAGCAGTACTTC. Translating gives CASSSEGWREQYF.

The chain is built from TRBV5-1 and TRBJ1-3; D gene uncertain. The CDR3 has 15 residues. The ends were cut back, 0 bases at V and 0 bases at J, with 7 bases in the middle. Per germline, CDR1 SGHRS and CDR2 YFSETQ. The CDR3 spells CASSLERSSGNTIYF. The CDR3 DNA reads as TGCGCCAGCAGCTTGGAGCGGTCCTCTGGAAACACCATATATTTT.

The rearrangement uses TRBV29-1 and TRBJ2-5, with a weak D call TRBD2 (5 bases). V was cut by 0 bases and J by 4 bases, with 15 bases left in between. This CDR3 spans 15 amino acids. CDR1 and CDR2 from the germline V gene are SQVTM and ANQGSEA. CDR3 sequence: CSVEDYEGVPETQYF. CDR3 sequence (DNA): TGCAGCGTTGAAGATTACGAGGGCGTTCCAGAGACCCAGTACTTC.

The V call is TRBV19, the J call TRBJ2-3; TRBD1 is a possible D gene (6 bases). From germline, CDR1 is LNHDA and CDR2 SQIVND (reference sequence). With 10 bases removed from V and 8 bases from J, the gap between germline ends came to 22 bases. There are 14 residues in the CDR3. CDR3: CATTLGGGQGTQYF. CDR3 sequence (DNA): TGTGCCACCACATTGGGTGGGGGCCAAGGTACGCAGTATTTT.

The rearrangement joins TRBV13 to TRBJ2-6; TRBD2 matches at 7 bases. The CDR3 covers 13 residues. The germline V gene has CDR1 PRHDT and CDR2 FYEKMQ (reference sequence). Here the CDR3 reads CAGGSIGANVLTF. CDR3 coding DNA: TGTGCGGGGGGGTCCATTGGGGCCAACGTCCTGACTTTC.

This chain uses TRBV7-9 with TRBJ2-1, with TRBD2 matching 7 bases. This CDR3 has 16 residues. Losses at the gene ends were 4 bases for V and 4 bases for J; bases not matched to a gene: 10. CDR1 is SEHNR, CDR2 FQNEAQ, per germline (reference sequence). The CDR3 is CASSSITERGYNEQFF. The CDR3 coding sequence is TGTGCCAGCAGCTCCATAACCGAGCGGGGATACAATGAGCAGTTCTTC.

J is TRBJ1-5 and V is TRBV18; TRBD1 might be the D (5 bases). The CDR3 totals 14 residues. The V and J ends lost 1 base and 4 bases respectively, with 8 bases between them. The V gene's germline CDR1 is KGHSH and CDR2 LQKENI. Here the CDR3 reads CASSPQGTNQPQHF. Written as DNA, the CDR3 is TGTGCCAGCTCACCACAGGGGACTAATCAGCCCCAGCATTTT.

The chain has TRBV20-1 and TRBJ2-1; tentatively, D is TRBD1 (5 bases). In germline, CDR1 is DFQATT, CDR2 SNEGSKA (reference sequence). The CDR3 extends over 11 amino acids. V lost 5 bases and J lost 7, with 9 bases in between. CDR3 sequence: CSAPGFNEQFF. The CDR3 region has the DNA TGCAGTGCTCCAGGGTTTAATGAGCAGTTCTTC.

This chain connects TRBV4-1 to TRBJ1-2; D uncertain. CDR1 is MGHRA, CDR2 YSYEKL, per germline. Deletions cut 0 bases from V and 2 bases from J, with 13 bases between. This CDR3 has 16 residues. The CDR3 here is CASSQDPAGKNYGYTF. The CDR3 DNA follows: TGCGCCAGCAGCCAAGATCCCGCAGGAAAGAACTATGGCTACACCTTC.

V gene TRBV7-2 combines with J gene TRBJ2-3, with 11 bases aligning to TRBD2. The CDR3 length is 15 residues. Germline values: CDR1 SGHTA, CDR2 FQGNSA. V shed 5 bases and J 4 bases; nucleotides not matched to a gene: 5. The CDR3 loop reads CASSNSGRASDTQYF. CDR3 DNA sequence: TGTGCCAGCAGCAATAGCGGGAGGGCCTCAGATACGCAGTATTTT. Variable domain in full (rest from reference TRBV7-2 and TRBJ2-3): GAGVSQSPSNKVTEKGKDVELRCDPISGHTALYWYRQSLGQGLEFLIYFQGNSAPDKSGLPSDRFSAERTGGSVSTLTIQRTQQEDSAVYLCASSNSGRASDTQYFGPGTRLTVL.

V gene TRBV4-1 combines with J gene TRBJ2-5; 10 bases fit TRBD1. This CDR3 region has 16 residues. Per germline, CDR1 MGHRA and CDR2 YSYEKL. After removal of 2 bases from V and 4 bases from J, the junction contained 7 bases not matched to a gene. CDR3 bases: TGCGCCAGCAGCCAAACGGGACAGGGGATAGGAGAGACCCAGTACTTC. It encodes CASSQTGQGIGETQYF.

V usage is TRBV19 and J usage is TRBJ2-1; D possibly corresponds to TRBD2 (5 bases). V was cut by 6 bases and J by 1 base, with 13 bases left in between. CDR3 length equals 15 residues. Germline CDR1 and CDR2: LNHDA and SQIVND (reference sequence). This CDR3 reads CASRPSGISYNEQFF. The CDR3 DNA is TGTGCCAGTAGACCATCCGGGATTTCCTACAATGAGCAGTTCTTC.

The chain has TRBV7-2 and TRBJ1-2, with a weak D call TRBD1 (6 bases). The CDR3 has 15 amino acids. Germline V lookup: CDR1 SGHTA, CDR2 FQGNSA. Deletions cut 2 bases from V and 6 bases from J, with 16 bases between. The CDR3: CASSLSAGTSDGYTF. The CDR3 bases are TGTGCCAGCAGCTTATCTGCCGGGACATCGGATGGCTACACCTTC.

The chain joins TRBV19 to TRBJ2-7; 10 bases are shared with TRBD1. The CDR3 runs to 16 residues. The J segment lost 4 bases and the V segment lost 3 bases, leaving 9 bases of the junction unmatched. The germline V gene has CDR1 LNHDA and CDR2 SQIVND (reference sequence). CDR3 protein: CASSIRHGQGVYEQYF. In DNA form, the CDR3 reads TGTGCCAGTAGTATTCGGCACGGACAGGGGGTGTACGAGCAGTACTTC.

This rearrangement joins TRBV3-1 (or the pseudogene TRBV3-2) to TRBJ2-2; 14 bases are shared with TRBD2. Per the germline V gene, CDR1 is LGHDT and CDR2 is YNNKEL (reference sequence). J lost 6 bases, V lost 4 bases, and 4 bases had no gene match. The CDR3 length is 16 residues. CDR3 sequence (DNA): TGTGCCAGCAGCCCGACTAGCGGGAGGGAGGCCGGGGAGCTGTTTTTT. Translated, it gives CASSPTSGREAGELFF.

The chain couples TRBV2 to TRBJ2-7; 7 bases are a match to TRBD2. J gave up 3 bases and V 9 bases, and 2 bases lay outside the gene matches. The CDR3 is made up of 11 amino acids. In germline, CDR1 is SNHLY, CDR2 FYNNEI. The CDR3: CARSSGYEQYF. The CDR3 DNA sequence: TGTGCCAGGTCTAGCGGCTACGAGCAGTACTTC.

The CDR3 protein is CACGEGRNEQFF. CDR3 bases: TGTGCCTGTGGGGAGGGGCGGAATGAGCAGTTCTTC. The chain couples TRBV30 to TRBJ2-1; 7 positions match TRBD2. The CDR3 runs to 12 residues. CDR1 is GTSNPN and CDR2 is SVGIG in the germline V gene (reference sequence). Trimming cost V 6 bases and J 7 bases; bases outside gene matches: 6.

V gene TRBV7-6 combines with J gene TRBJ2-7; D is unclear. CDR3 length equals 15 residues. Germline V gene data show CDR1 as SGHVS and CDR2 as FNYEAQ. The V and J ends lost 1 base and 0 bases respectively, with 10 bases between them. The CDR3 loop reads CASSLVGESSYEQYF. The CDR3 DNA reads TGTGCCAGCAGCTTAGTCGGAGAAAGCTCCTACGAGCAGTACTTC. The full variable domain, with the rest looked up from reference TRBV7-6 and TRBJ2-7, is GAGVSQSPRYKVTKRGQDVALRCDPISGHVSLYWYRQALGQGPEFLTYFNYEAQQDKSGLPNDRFSAERPEGSISTLTIQRTEQRDSAMYRCASSLVGESSYEQYFGPGTRLTVT.

The chain uses TRBV4-2 and TRBJ2-7, with a possible D match to TRBD2 (6 bases). This CDR3 has 16 amino acids. Germline V gene sequence: CDR1 LGHNA, CDR2 YNFKEQ. Trimming pared 3 bases from V and 4 bases from J, leaving 19 bases between. The CDR3 loop is CASSQGLIREGYEQYF. CDR3 sequence (DNA): TGTGCCAGCAGCCAGGGACTTATCAGAGAGGGGTACGAGCAGTACTTC.

The chain carries TRBV5-1 and TRBJ1-3, with D possibly being TRBD1 (5 bases). The CDR3 loop spans 15 amino acids. The V end lost 0 bases, the J end lost 1 base, and 8 bases lay between the germline ends. CDR1 SGHRS and CDR2 YFSETQ come from the germline V gene. CDR3 region: CASSLGPGSGNTIYF. DNA of the CDR3: TGCGCCAGCAGCTTGGGACCAGGGTCTGGAAACACCATATATTTT.